Here is one T cell receptor (beta chain) with its context. What this receptor recognizes is not known. No base-level quality is on record; no much larger clone is a single base apart. These data originate in a study of shared clonotypes between healthy human individuals (dated by TCRdb to about 2020). Background on the whole study: A couple of women and three men aged 18 to 49 years were included in the cohort. Per donor, three plates each were used for CD4 naive and CD4 memory, two for CD8 naive, and one for CD8 memory. To estimate repertoire size and how much clonotypes are shared between individuals, the study performed deep sequencing of blood TCR repertoires from roughly five healthy adults. To increase sequencing depth and limit assay-specific biases, different laboratories used diverse techniques to prepare libraries and sequence TCR repertoires. Each donor's leukapheresis produced roughly between roughly 0.85 and 10 billion PBMCs.

CDR1 MNHEY and CDR2 SMNVEV are derived from the germline V gene (reference sequence). The CDR3 spans 14 residues, from the cysteine through the phenylalanine. Left in the record is the CDR3 DNA by itself, 42 bases read in frame from the first base. Trimmed from V: 3 bases; trimmed from J: 7 bases; junction bases lacking a gene match: 8. For the CD8 naive samples, CD45RO-negative cells were positively selected for CCR7, yielding a CD45RA+CCR7+ population from which TemRA cells were excluded. Healthy HIV-negative adults with no recently reported acute infections or vaccinations were included as donors. Every donor was a Caucasian adult living in Nashville, Tennessee, USA. After blood collection by leukapheresis, PBMCs were isolated using Ficoll-Histopaque density gradient centrifugation and then cryopreserved in the vapor phase of liquid nitrogen. Analytical flow cytometry was used to check the purity and quantity of each magnetically sorted T cell population. Each sorted fraction had its genomic DNA isolated and then quantified by UV absorbance on a Nanodrop 2000c.

TCR CDR3 regions were amplified from genomic DNA by multiplex PCR using the deep immunoSEQ assay. Genomic DNA extracted from each cell subset was distributed evenly over all wells of several immunoSEQ 96-well plates, and each plate served as one replicate. Each replicate PCR for sorted subsets received around 200 ng genomic DNA, equal to about 29,000 T cell genomes. The purified libraries were quantified using a Qubit 3.0 fluorometer, sized with a Bioanalyzer 2100, and then quantified again using the KAPA Library Quantification kit. A separate single-read 150-cycle Illumina NextSeq 550 flow cell was used to sequence each immunoSEQ 96-well plate. Regarding the original processing steps: The immunoSEQ output contained only junctional sequences without quality scores, so filtering could not match that applied to full-length reads. Sequences were annotated with PyIR, a Python wrapper for IgBLAST v1.9, and V/J genes and CDR3 were assigned using IMGT germline references. Any read was removed if the V/J assignment was weak (E-value above 1e-6), the CDR3 was missing, or the read contained stop codons, out-of-frame junctions, or ambiguous translated residues. V3J clonotypes were defined as sequences sharing an identical inferred V gene, J gene, and CDR3 amino acid sequence. Percentage overlap between repertoires was calculated by dividing the number of shared unique clonotypes by the size of the smaller repertoire. Three approaches were used to assess repertoire richness: RTK rarefaction, the Chao1 estimator, and Recon v2.1 estimates of unobserved clonotypes. For all TCRbeta clonotypes obtained by the gDNA method from a few donors, generation probabilities were computed with OLGA. Held by TCRdb, this immuneACCESS table contains in-frame sequences only and omits some clones. Under half of the omission traces to an unresolved V gene where checked; the cause of the rest is unknown. That table is the source of V, J and clone size, and D and trimming were worked out from the DNA. Present in this sample are around 550,000 clones, about 95% of which were seen just once. Approximately 0.12% of the sample is taken by the ten largest.

The study at large found these results: The genetic and exposure-history diversity represented was limited by the small number of donors. Pairwise subsampling led to the expectation that sequencing depth would affect the degree of clonotype sharing among donors. Only blood was sampled, and tissue TCR repertoires likely differ from those in blood. Naive subsets generally had larger estimated clonotype richness than memory subsets. Compared with non-shared clonotypes, the clonotypes found in all four sorted-subset donors had higher generation probabilities. Incomplete sequencing was indicated by rarefaction of sorted-subset datasets, despite the large sequencing depth. When a few donors were compared, the shared fraction of clonotypes was about 5.2% for naive CD4, 3.5% to 4% for naive CD8, 2.3% for memory CD4, and 0.35% to 0.5% for memory CD8.

The sequence is built from TRBV27 and TRBJ1-2, with 7 junctional bases fitting TRBD1. The sequence came from a woman aged 25-40 years in good health. Sequenced input: naive CD8+ T cells sorted from blood. In the paper's terms, the cell subset or site label means: CD45RA+CCR7+. The nucleotide sequence reads as follows: TGTGCCAGCAGTTTCCACCCCCGACAGGGTGGCTACACCTTC. It translates to CASSFHPRQGGYTF.